A selection of T cell receptor beta chains follows, all from one sample in a study of tumor and adjacent non-tumor tissue in lung cancer. TCRdb used MiXCR to reprocess the multiplex PCR reads, holding one entry per CDR3 protein. Of fewer than 75,000 distinct CDR3 sequences in the sample, around 76% were seen once. Input material: distant non-tumor lung tissue. Receptors originate from a man aged 55-75 years with non-small cell lung cancer. The CDR3 runs from the conserved cysteine through the conserved F or W. A D gene is named only where the DNA matches it firmly. Not all rows give a size; the values are once, few, many and, for expanded clones, a class.

length: 15; J: TRBJ1-2; D: TRBD1; size: .; V: TRBV7-8; DNA: TGTGCCAGCGGGAAACAGGACAGGCGCCAGTATGGCTACACCTTC; CDR3: CASGKQDRRQYGYTF
length: 16; J: TRBJ2-3; D: .; size: .; V: TRBV11-3; DNA: TGTGCCGGCAACTCCGGGCTAGCAGATGGCATGGATACGCAGTATTTT; CDR3: CAGNSGLADGMDTQYF
length: 16; J: TRBJ2-2; D: TRBD2; size: many; V: TRBV5-1; DNA: TGCGCCAGCAGCTCAGGACTAGCGGGAGGGTCCGGGGAGCTGTTTTTT; CDR3: CASSSGLAGGSGELFF
length: 14; J: TRBJ2-2; D: .; size: .; V: TRBV6-6; DNA: TGTGCCAGCGGCGGGGGCGATGACACCGGGGAGCTGTTTTTT; CDR3: CASGGGDDTGELFF
length: 14; J: TRBJ2-3; D: TRBD2; size: .; V: TRBV2; DNA: TGTGCCAGCATGACTAGCAGCTATGCAGATACGCAGTATTTT; CDR3: CASMTSSYADTQYF
length: 15; J: TRBJ2-1; D: TRBD2; size: .; V: TRBV14; DNA: TGTGCCAACAGCCCGGGACCAGCGGGAGTTCATGAGCAGTTCTTC; CDR3: CANSPGPAGVHEQFF
length: 14; J: TRBJ2-5; D: .; size: .; V: TRBV11-3; DNA: TGTGCCTGTAGCCCCCGGACTACTAAAGAGACCCAGTACTTC; CDR3: CACSPRTTKETQYF
length: 12; J: TRBJ2-3; D: .; size: once; V: TRBV29-1; DNA: TGCAGCGCGGAATTAACAAGGGGCACCCAGTATTTT; CDR3: CSAELTRGTQYF
length: 18; J: TRBJ2-3; D: TRBD2; size: .; V: TRBV28; DNA: TGTGCCAGCAGTTTAGGTTGGACTAGCGGGGTTAGCATAGATAGGCAGTATTTT; CDR3: CASSLGWTSGVSIDRQYF
length: 15; J: TRBJ2-3; D: .; size: .; V: TRBV11-1; DNA: TGTGCCGGCAGTCCCGGGACATGGTTCACAGATACGCAGTGTTTT; CDR3: CAGSPGTWFTDTQCF
length: 13; J: TRBJ2-1; D: TRBD2; size: .; V: TRBV19; DNA: TGTGCCAGTATAGCACTAGCGGGAGTCGAGCAGTTCTTC; CDR3: CASIALAGVEQFF
length: 12; J: TRBJ2-7; D: .; size: few; V: TRBV29-1; DNA: TGCAATGTTGAGTACAGTGGGGACGAGCAGTACTTT; CDR3: CNVEYSGDEQYF
length: 15; J: TRBJ2-7; D: .; size: once; V: TRBV29-1; DNA: TGCAGCGTTGCCGGACCACCGACAAAGATCTACGAGCAGTACTTC; CDR3: CSVAGPPTKIYEQYF
length: 11; J: TRBJ1-2; D: .; size: .; V: TRBV29-1; DNA: TGCAAGGCTAGATTCGAGGGGGGCTACACCTTC; CDR3: CKARFEGGYTF
length: 15; J: TRBJ1-4; D: TRBD1; size: .; V: TRBV6-1; DNA: TGTGCCTGCAGTCCTCCGGGACAGCAAAGCGAAAAACTGTTTTTT; CDR3: CACSPPGQQSEKLFF
length: 16; J: TRBJ2-3; D: TRBD1; size: .; V: TRBV29-1; DNA: TGCAGCGTAGGTACAATCGGGACAGGGGTCGCAGATGCGCAGTATTTT; CDR3: CSVGTIGTGVADAQYF
length: 14; J: TRBJ1-6; D: .; size: many; V: TRBV7-8; DNA: TGTGCCAGCAAGGGGGGGGCAGGGGATTCACCCCTCCACTTT; CDR3: CASKGGAGDSPLHF
length: 14; J: TRBJ1-1; D: TRBD1; size: .; V: TRBV5-4; DNA: TGTGTCAGCAGCTTGGGGACAGGCCTCACTGAGGCTTTCTTT; CDR3: CVSSLGTGLTEAFF
length: 15; J: TRBJ1-4; D: TRBD1; size: many; V: TRBV29-1; DNA: TGCAGCGTTGCACCGACAGGGGCCGCCAATGAAAAACTGTTTTTT; CDR3: CSVAPTGAANEKLFF
length: 16; J: TRBJ2-3; D: TRBD2; size: many; V: TRBV20-1; DNA: TGCAGTGCTAGACCCAGGACTAGCGGGACAACAGATACGCAGTATTTT; CDR3: CSARPRTSGTTDTQYF
length: 12; J: TRBJ2-3; D: .; size: .; V: TRBV10-1; DNA: TGCGCCAGCAGTAGGGGCACAGTTACGCAGTATTTT; CDR3: CASSRGTVTQYF
length: 14; J: TRBJ2-5; D: TRBD1; size: .; V: TRBV6-2/TRBV6-3; DNA: TGTGCCAGCAGAAAACCCGACAGGGGAGAGACCCATTACTTC; CDR3: CASRKPDRGETHYF
length: 12; J: TRBJ1-1; D: .; size: many; V: TRBV6-6; DNA: TGTGCCAGCAGTATGGACCACACTGAAGCTTTCTTT; CDR3: CASSMDHTEAFF
length: 13; J: TRBJ2-7; D: .; size: .; V: TRBV11-1; DNA: TGTACCAGCAGCTTAAATATTCACTGCGAGCAGTACTTC; CDR3: CTSSLNIHCEQYF
length: 15; J: TRBJ2-1; D: .; size: .; V: TRBV20-1; DNA: TGCAGTGCTAGATTAGCCGGGGGTGTCTCAAGCGAGCAGTTCTTC; CDR3: CSARLAGGVSSEQFF
length: 16; J: TRBJ2-3; D: TRBD2; size: .; V: TRBV5-4; DNA: TGTGCCATCAGCTCTATCGAGCGGGAGCCGGGAGATACGCAGTACTTT; CDR3: CAISSIEREPGDTQYF
length: 18; J: TRBJ2-1; D: .; size: .; V: TRBV4-1; DNA: TGTGCCAGCACCCAAGGCTGGTGGGAGGTCGGCTCCTACAATGAGCAGTTCTTC; CDR3: CASTQGWWEVGSYNEQFF
length: 16; J: TRBJ2-5; D: TRBD2; size: .; V: TRBV14; DNA: TGTGCCAGCAGCCGCTGGACTAGCGGGAGGCAAGAAACCAGGTACTTC; CDR3: CASSRWTSGRQETRYF
length: 15; J: TRBJ2-7; D: .; size: .; V: TRBV6-5; DNA: TGTGCCAGCAATCCCCAGCCCGTCGGTATCGACGAGCAGTACTTC; CDR3: CASNPQPVGIDEQYF